This T cell receptor beta chain was retrieved from a study of CD8 T cells in ankylosing spondylitis. Points from the study as a whole: Clones linked with disease were CD8+ and fairly uncommon in the peripheral blood. Certain motif variants had earlier appeared in reactive arthritis synovial fluid and blood. A TCR beta motif of several highly homologous variants seemed to mark ankylosing spondylitis blood.

Details on this clonotype: Its specificity is not known.

V lost 3 bases to trimming and J lost 0 bases; unmatched junction nucleotides: 4. Germline assignment: CDR1 SEHNR and CDR2 FQNEAQ (reference sequence). The CDR3 is 16 residues long. TCRdb re-called the 5' RACE reads through MiXCR, storing one row per CDR3 protein. The sample shows hundreds of thousands of distinct CDR3 sequences, 10% to 15% of them seen only once. This sequence was found in a male donor with ankylosing spondylitis. The sequenced material came from blood, either unsorted or a sorted T cell fraction (not recorded which). The gene calls are TRBV7-9 and TRBJ2-5; 10 bases are shared with TRBD1. The chain's CDR3 is CASSFGDRGDQETQYF. The DNA for the CDR3 is TGTGCCAGCAGCTTCGGGGACAGGGGTGACCAAGAGACCCAGTACTTC.